The 22 T cell receptor beta chains below were found in one sample sequenced in a study of regulatory T cells in long-lasting Graves disease. Time point: persistent/refractory GD, antithyroid drugs over 5 years with positive TRAb. RNA extracted from PBMCs served as the sequencing template. Construction of the TCR beta libraries employed iRepertoire HTBI primers in conjunction with Arm-PCR of CDR3 regions. TCRdb re-called the multiplex PCR reads with MiXCR, one entry per CDR3 protein. The sample has 600,000 to 850,000 distinct CDR3 sequences, around 32% seen once; the top ten hold 40% to 50%. Sequencing used peripheral blood mononuclear cells (PBMCs), obtained when the disease was refractory, from a patient treated with antithyroid drugs. These TCRs come from a female donor with Graves disease.

Only a few counts were recorded for this clonotype. V and J are TRBV27 and TRBJ2-3; maybe TRBD2 (5 bases). Germline lookup yields CDR1 MNHEY and CDR2 SMNVEV (reference sequence). V shed 5 bases and J shed 2 bases, with 14 bases lying between them. The CDR3 spans 15 residues. CDR3 sequence (DNA): TGTGCCAGCAGTCAGGAGGTACTGGACACAGATACGCAGTATTTT. This sequence encodes CASSQEVLDTDTQYF.

The rearrangement joins TRBV10-3 to TRBJ2-7; 8 nucleotides line up with TRBD1. With V trimmed by 6 bases and J by 6 bases, 7 bases remained unmatched. The CDR3 consists of 13 residues. Germline assignment: CDR1 ENHRY and CDR2 SYGVKD. CDR3: CAISGQGMAEQYF. The CDR3 DNA sequence: TGTGCCATCAGCGGACAGGGAATGGCCGAGCAGTACTTC.

The CDR3 DNA reads TGTGCCAGCAGGCCGTCGGGCGCATACACTGAAGCTTTCTTT. This sequence encodes CASRPSGAYTEAFF. V usage is TRBV6-2 or TRBV6-3 and J usage is TRBJ1-1; D not certain. The CDR3 runs to 14 residues. From germline, CDR1 is MNHEY and CDR2 SVGEGT. V lost 6 bases and J 3 bases, leaving 14 bases between the germline ends.

There are a few counts of this clonotype. The chain links TRBV15 to TRBJ1-1; D gene uncertain. The V gene's germline CDR1 is LNHNV and CDR2 YYDKDF (reference sequence). The CDR3 has 13 amino acids. The V and J ends lost 1 base and 3 bases respectively, with 6 bases between them. The CDR3 coding sequence is TGTGCCACCAGCAGAGTGGCGTACACTGAAGCTTTCTTT. Its translation: CATSRVAYTEAFF. The complete variable domain, with remaining parts taken from reference TRBV15 and TRBJ1-1, reads DAMVIQNPRYQVTQFGKPVTLSCSQTLNHNVMYWYQQKSSQAPKLLFHYYDKDFNNEADTPDNFQSRRPNTSFCFLDIRSPGLGDTAMYLCATSRVAYTEAFFGQGTRLTVV.

With respect to this clonotype: This may arise from a read error, as a much more abundant clone is one base away. This chain connects TRBV12-3 or TRBV12-4 to TRBJ1-2, with TRBD1 as a possible D gene (6 bases). The CDR3 spans 16 residues. V lost 5 bases to trimming and J lost 4 bases, with 20 bases between them. The CDR3 DNA sequence: TGTGCCAGCAGTGTACGGATGGGGGGCGCCGTCTATGGCTACACCTTC. Its protein product is CASSVRMGGAVYGYTF.

The chain employs TRBV3-1 and TRBJ1-6; D gene unclear. This CDR3 region has 15 residues. V lost 0 bases and J 5 bases, leaving 8 bases between the germline ends. Germline loops: CDR1 LGHDT, CDR2 YNNKEL (reference sequence). CDR3 loop: CASSQDLRDNSPLHF. The CDR3 nucleotides are TGTGCCAGCAGCCAAGACCTACGGGATAATTCACCCCTCCACTTT.

The chain is built from TRBV27 and TRBJ2-7; D gene uncertain. The CDR3 loop spans 12 amino acids. Looked up from germline, CDR1 is MNHEY and CDR2 is SMNVEV (reference sequence). Trimming took off 5 bases at V and 7 bases at J, with 12 bases between the two ends. The CDR3 sequence: CASSLGPPEQYF. In DNA form, the CDR3 reads TGTGCCAGCAGTCTCGGGCCGCCAGAGCAGTACTTC.

The chain couples TRBV6-1 to TRBJ1-4; no definite D call. Germline CDR1 MNHNS, CDR2 SASEGT. V gave up 6 bases and J gave up 8 bases, with 16 bases separating them. The CDR3 runs 14 residues. CDR3 DNA: TGTGCCAGCAGGTTGACCTTTGGGTCCGAAAAACTGTTTTTT. It encodes CASRLTFGSEKLFF.

The chain employs TRBV7-9 and TRBJ2-7; D may be TRBD1 (6 bases). Per germline, CDR1 SEHNR and CDR2 FQNEAQ (reference sequence). CDR3 size: 16 residues. Trimming cost V 5 bases and J 1 base, with 18 bases left between them. The CDR3 DNA follows: TGTGCCAGCAGCCCAGTGGGGACAAGGGCTTCCTACGAGCAGTACTTC. Its translation: CASSPVGTRASYEQYF.

This clonotype was detected only once. The CDR3 coding sequence is TGTGCCATCGCGCAGGGGGCTTGGCAGCCCCAGCATTTT. Translating gives CAIAQGAWQPQHF. The chain is built from TRBV10-3 and TRBJ1-5, with 8 bases that match TRBD1. V was pared by 8 bases and J by 7 bases, with 7 bases of the junction left unmatched. The CDR3 contains 13 residues. Per the germline V gene, CDR1 is ENHRY and CDR2 is SYGVKD.

The sample holds a few counts of this clonotype. V gene TRBV27 combines with J gene TRBJ1-1; D might be TRBD1 (6 bases). The ends were cut back, 6 bases at V and 5 bases at J, with 19 bases in the middle. CDR1 is MNHEY and CDR2 is SMNVEV in the germline V gene (reference sequence). The CDR3 covers 15 residues. The CDR3 region is CASRVLSRGETEAFF. The CDR3 DNA is TGTGCCAGCAGGGTCCTGAGCAGGGGTGAGACTGAAGCTTTCTTT.

The gene calls are TRBV20-1 and TRBJ1-1; a weak D match, TRBD1 (6 bases). Trimming took off 5 bases at V and 0 bases at J, with 19 bases between the two ends. Germline V gene data show CDR1 as DFQATT and CDR2 as SNEGSKA (reference sequence). CDR3 length: 16 amino acids. The CDR3 nucleotides are TGCAGTGCTTTAAGGGGGAGGGGGAGGGTGAACACTGAAGCTTTCTTT. Residues: CSALRGRGRVNTEAFF.

This clonotype was detected only a few times. This sequence joins TRBV27 and TRBJ1-2, with D tentatively TRBD1 (6 bases). This CDR3 is built from 14 residues. The V gene lost 8 bases and the J gene lost 3 bases, with 16 bases spanning the gap. Germline V lookup: CDR1 MNHEY, CDR2 SMNVEV (reference sequence). This CDR3 reads CASRGQRAYYGYTF. The CDR3 DNA sequence: TGTGCCAGCCGCGGACAGAGGGCCTACTATGGCTACACCTTC.

This clonotype was seen ten or more times. V is TRBV2 and J is TRBJ2-5; 10 nucleotides match TRBD1. CDR3 length equals 14 residues. The V gene's germline CDR1 is SNHLY and CDR2 FYNNEI. Trimming removed 6 bases from V and 5 bases from J; junction bases left unmatched: 6. CDR3: CASSTDRGRETQYF. Here the CDR3 DNA reads TGTGCCAGCAGCACTGACAGGGGGCGGGAGACCCAGTACTTC.

This CDR3 reads CAWTYTRSTEAFF. CDR3 sequence (DNA): TGTGCCTGGACCTACACCCGAAGCACTGAAGCTTTCTTT. The V gene is TRBV30, the J gene TRBJ1-1, with D uncertain. The CDR3 is 13 amino acids. Germline V gene data show CDR1 as GTSNPN and CDR2 as SVGIG (reference sequence). With 4 bases removed from V and 4 bases from J, the gap between germline ends came to 13 bases.

This CDR3 reads CASSSGTGNPIAGYTF. The DNA for the CDR3 is TGCGCCAGCAGCTCCGGGACAGGGAACCCTATCGCTGGCTACACCTTC. This sequence joins TRBV5-1 and TRBJ1-2; TRBD1 matches at 9 bases. The CDR3 sequence is 16 residues long. The V and J ends lost 3 bases and 7 bases, in that order; junction bases with no gene match: 13. Looked up from germline, CDR1 is SGHRS and CDR2 is YFSETQ. Drawing the rest from reference TRBV5-1 and TRBJ1-2, the complete variable domain is KAGVTQTPRYLIKTRGQQVTLSCSPISGHRSVSWYQQTPGQGLQFLFEYFSETQRNKGNFPGRFSGRQFSNSRSEMNVSTLELGDSALYLCASSSGTGNPIAGYTFGSGTRLTVV.

This clonotype was seen at least ten times. The CDR3 DNA sequence: TGTGCCATCAGTGATGGGACAGGGGCTTTGCAACGAGAGACCCAGTACTTC. This translates into CAISDGTGALQRETQYF. The gene calls are TRBV10-3 and TRBJ2-5; 10 positions match TRBD1. The germline CDR1 and CDR2 sequences are ENHRY and SYGVKD. With V trimmed by 3 bases and J by 4 bases, 11 bases remained unmatched. CDR3 size: 17 residues.

V usage is TRBV6-2 or TRBV6-3 and J usage is TRBJ1-1, with 11 bases matching TRBD1. The CDR3 is 14 residues long. The trim removed 6 bases at V and 7 bases at J, leaving 7 bases unmatched. In germline, CDR1 is MNHEY, CDR2 SVGEGT. CDR3 in DNA: TGTGCCAGCAGCAAGCCGGGACAGGGGGGTGAAGCTTTCTTT. Protein product: CASSKPGQGGEAFF.

The chain has TRBV12-3 or TRBV12-4 and TRBJ2-7, with 10 bases fitting TRBD1. The CDR3 is 13 amino acids. Unmatched junction bases numbered 4, after V lost 6 bases and J lost 5 bases. In nucleotides, the CDR3 is TGTGCCAGCAGGCGACAGGGGGCGAACGAGCAGTACTTC. Translation gives CASRRQGANEQYF.

The table lists this clonotype with many counts. The chain is built from TRBV2 and TRBJ1-2; D is perhaps TRBD1 (5 bases). Germline V CDR1 and CDR2: SNHLY, FYNNEI. This CDR3 region has 13 residues. V lost 2 bases and J lost 4, with 8 bases in between. CDR3 sequence (DNA): TGTGCCAGCAGTGAACCAGGGTCCTATGGCTACACCTTC. Amino acid sequence: CASSEPGSYGYTF.

A few counts support this clonotype. This chain links TRBV5-5 with TRBJ1-2, with D perhaps TRBD1 (5 bases). The CDR3 is 14 residues long. The germline V gene encodes CDR1 SGHKS and CDR2 YYEKEE (reference sequence). Between the trimmed V and J ends, which lost 4 bases and 3 bases, there was a span of 13 bases. The CDR3 region has the DNA TGTGCCAGCAGCAACCCAGGGCACGACTATGGCTACACCTTC. Translating it yields CASSNPGHDYGYTF.

This clonotype was detected a few times. The chain carries TRBV20-1 and TRBJ2-7; D remains unclear. Trimming removed 6 bases at V and 3 bases at J, with 18 bases between. Germline values: CDR1 DFQATT, CDR2 SNEGSKA (reference sequence). The CDR3 is 14 residues long. Written as DNA, the CDR3 is TGCAGTGCCACCCTAAGCTGGGGTAGCTACGAGCAGTACTTC. Translation gives CSATLSWGSYEQYF.